These 15 T cell receptor beta chains came from one sample sequenced in a study of blood T cell repertoires in COVID-19 (dated by TCRdb to about 2020). The library was built by means of the immunoSEQ multiplex PCR assay. TCRdb holds this immuneACCESS table with in-frame rearrangements only. Some clones are missing; in checked studies, unresolved V genes explain under half, and the rest has no known cause. This sample holds about 190,000 clones; less than 85% were observed only once. Jointly, the top ten make up 13% of the sample. Source material: peripheral blood. Receptor source: a man aged 50 to 60 who had recovered from COVID-19.

Here the CDR3 reads CACIWDTSRGNTIYF. In nucleotides, the CDR3 is TGTGCCTGCATTTGGGACACCAGCCGTGGTAACACCATATATTTT. J is TRBJ1-3 and V is TRBV30, with D maybe TRBD1 (6 bases). The CDR3 loop spans 15 amino acids. Germline assignment: CDR1 GTSNPN and CDR2 SVGIG (reference sequence). V gave up 6 bases and J gave up 7 bases, with 22 bases separating them.

V is TRBV10-3 and J is TRBJ2-5; TRBD2 is a possible D gene (6 bases). Germline CDR1 reads ENHRY; CDR2 reads SYGVKD. The CDR3 is made up of 14 amino acids. The V and J ends lost 2 bases and 2 bases respectively, with 9 bases between them. The DNA of the CDR3 is TGTGCCATCAGTGAGGGGAGGCGGCAAGAGACCCAGTACTTC. Encoded protein: CAISEGRRQETQYF.

V usage is TRBV11-2 and J usage is TRBJ1-2, with 7 bases identical to TRBD1. V was clipped by 1 base and J by 6 bases; unmatched bases: 11. The CDR3 sequence is 16 residues long. Germline-derived CDR1 and CDR2 are SGHAT and FQNNGV. The CDR3 reads CASSLVGVGDSNGYTF. In DNA, the CDR3 is TGTGCCAGCAGCTTAGTGGGGGTGGGGGACAGTAATGGCTACACCTTC.

This clone was counted a few times. The rearrangement links TRBV2 to TRBJ1-4; tentatively, D is TRBD1 (5 bases). The germline gives CDR1 SNHLY, CDR2 FYNNEI. V gave up 7 bases and J gave up 7 bases, with 10 bases separating them. The CDR3 has 12 residues. The chain's CDR3 is CASMGRGEKLFF. Written as DNA, the CDR3 is TGTGCCAGCATGGGGCGGGGTGAAAAACTGTTTTTT.

The chain is built from TRBV2 and TRBJ1-5; D might be TRBD1 (6 bases). V gave up 4 bases and J gave up 6 bases, with 16 bases separating them. This CDR3 comprises 15 residues. Germline V gene sequence: CDR1 SNHLY, CDR2 FYNNEI. The CDR3 region has the DNA TGTGCCAGCAGTGGACCCACAGGGAGAGGTCAGCCCCAGCATTTT. It encodes CASSGPTGRGQPQHF. Together with reference TRBV2 and TRBJ1-5, the CDR3 gives the full variable domain: EPEVTQTPSHQVTQMGQEVILRCVPISNHLYFYWYRQILGQKVEFLVSFYNNEISEKSEIFDDQFSVERPDGSNFTLKIRSTKLEDSAMYFCASSGPTGRGQPQHFGDGTRLSIL.

The chain couples TRBV6-5 to TRBJ1-1, with 7 bases matching TRBD1. This CDR3 has 14 amino acids. V shed 5 bases and J 7 bases; nucleotides not matched to a gene: 10. Per the germline V gene, CDR1 is MNHEY and CDR2 is SVGAGI. Here the CDR3 reads CASSTRTGQLEAFF. For the CDR3, the DNA is TGTGCCAGCAGTACGAGGACAGGACAACTTGAAGCTTTCTTT.

With respect to this clone: The junction differs from germline at one of its ends, possibly a read error. The J gene is TRBJ2-5, the V gene TRBV29-1; a weak D match, TRBD2 (5 bases). This CDR3 spans 12 amino acids. Germline V lookup: CDR1 SQVTM, CDR2 ANQGSEA. CDR3 sequence (DNA): TGCAGCGTTGTCGGGGTTCAAGGGACCCAGTACTTC. Its translation: CSVVGVQGTQYF.

This chain connects TRBV28 to TRBJ2-1; 7 bases map to TRBD2. V was clipped by 6 bases and J by 8 bases; unmatched bases: 7. This CDR3 spans 13 amino acids. Germline loops: CDR1 MDHEN, CDR2 SYDVKM. This chain's CDR3 is CASSELASDEQFF. The DNA for the CDR3 is TGTGCCAGCAGCGAACTAGCGTCCGATGAGCAGTTCTTC.

The chain carries TRBV12-5 and TRBJ2-3, with D uncertain. The V gene's germline CDR1 is LGHNT and CDR2 FRNRAP. The germline V and J ends were trimmed by 7 bases and 1 base, with 9 bases remaining between them. The CDR3 extends over 13 amino acids. The CDR3 region has the DNA TGTGCTAGTGCCATCTTAGGCACAGATACGCAGTATTTT. This encodes CASAILGTDTQYF.

The chain carries TRBV27 and TRBJ1-4, with 8 positions matching TRBD1. The CDR3 has 14 amino acids. Germline V gives CDR1 MNHEY, CDR2 SMNVEV (reference sequence). V trimming: 6 bases; J trimming: 8 bases; junction bases outside the gene matches: 8. The CDR3 region has the DNA TGTGCCAGCAGGGGACAGGCGCATGGCGAAAAACTGTTTTTT. Amino acids: CASRGQAHGEKLFF.

V is TRBV5-6 and J is TRBJ2-1; 9 nucleotides agree with TRBD1. V lost 4 bases and J lost 6; bases outside the gene matches: 5. The CDR3 has 14 amino acids. Germline values: CDR1 SGHDT, CDR2 YYEEEE. The CDR3 nucleotides are TGTGCCAGCAGCGGGACAGGGCCGGTCAATGAGCAGTTCTTC. It translates to CASSGTGPVNEQFF.

In DNA form, the CDR3 reads TGTGCCAGTAGCTCCCCCTCTAGCGGGAGCGGGAATACGCAGTATTTT. It yields the protein CASSSPSSGSGNTQYF. The chain joins TRBV19 to TRBJ2-3; 10 nucleotides agree with TRBD2. The CDR3 has 16 amino acids. Germline values: CDR1 LNHDA, CDR2 SQIVND (reference sequence). V gave up 6 bases and J gave up 7 bases; unmatched junction bases: 13.

The V and J genes are TRBV3-1 (or the pseudogene TRBV3-2) and TRBJ2-5; the match to TRBD2 covers 9 bases. From germline, CDR1 is LGHDT and CDR2 YNNKEL (reference sequence). The trim removed 4 bases at V and 5 bases at J, leaving 8 bases unmatched. This CDR3 is built from 15 residues. The CDR3 DNA sequence: TGTGCCAGCAGCCTAGTACCCAGCGGGAGGGAGACCCAGTACTTC. Translated: CASSLVPSGRETQYF.

The chain carries TRBV5-1 and TRBJ2-7; perhaps TRBD1 as D (5 bases). In germline, CDR1 is SGHRS, CDR2 YFSETQ. The CDR3 runs 13 residues. Trimming stripped 0 bases from V and 3 bases from J, with 7 bases between. CDR3 DNA sequence: TGCGCCAGCAGCTTGGGACAGCTCTACGAGCAGTACTTC. Translating it yields CASSLGQLYEQYF.

The chain is built from TRBV15 and TRBJ1-5; D remains unclear. Germline assignment: CDR1 LNHNV and CDR2 YYDKDF (reference sequence). The V and J ends lost 0 bases and 3 bases respectively, with 6 bases between them. The CDR3 extends over 14 amino acids. The CDR3 region is CATSRDGNNQPQHF. CDR3 bases: TGTGCCACCAGCAGAGACGGGAACAATCAGCCCCAGCATTTT.